A single sample is the source of the 26 T cell receptor beta chains below, sequenced in a study of cytomegalovirus exposure and HLA in healthy donors. Primers: 60 Vbeta forward and 13 Jbeta reverse. Method: immunoSEQ multiplex PCR; TCRdb's copy keeps in-frame clones and lacks some. Found here are 100,000 to 150,000 clones, about 81% of them singletons; the top ten hold 1.5% to 2%. Sample: PBMCs. The origin of the receptors is a man aged 40-49 years in good health and CMV-seronegative.

This chain links TRBV7-9 with TRBJ1-1; D possibly corresponds to TRBD1 (6 bases). Trimming shortened V by 7 bases and J by 5 bases, and 23 bases separated the two germline ends. CDR1 and CDR2 from the germline V gene are SEHNR and FQNEAQ (reference sequence). The CDR3 length is 16 residues. CDR3 nucleotides: TGTGCCAGCATCCCAAAGGGGGTTAATTGGAATACTGAAGCTTTCTTT. Its translation is CASIPKGVNWNTEAFF. Full variable domain (rest looked up from reference TRBV7-9 and TRBJ1-1): DTGVSQNPRHKITKRGQNVTFRCDPISEHNRLYWYRQTLGQGPEFLTYFQNEAQLEKSRLLSDRFSAERPKGSFSTLEIQRTEQGDSAMYLCASIPKGVNWNTEAFFGQGTRLTVV.

The chain employs TRBV11-2 and TRBJ2-2; the match to TRBD2 covers 7 bases. This CDR3 contains 16 residues. Trimming removed 5 bases from V and 6 bases from J; junction bases left unmatched: 12. The germline CDR1 and CDR2 sequences are SGHAT and FQNNGV. This chain's CDR3 is CASSKQRGGDAGELFF. The CDR3 DNA reads as TGTGCCAGCAGCAAGCAGCGGGGTGGGGACGCCGGGGAGCTGTTTTTT. Full variable domain (missing parts from reference TRBV11-2 and TRBJ2-2): EAGVAQSPRYKIIEKRQSVAFWCNPISGHATLYWYQQILGQGPKLLIQFQNNGVVDDSQLPKDRFSAERLKGVDSTLKIQPAKLEDSAVYLCASSKQRGGDAGELFFGEGSRLTVL.

This clone was detected only a few times. The chain couples TRBV5-1 to TRBJ2-3; 14 positions agree with TRBD2. Germline V CDR1 and CDR2: SGHRS, YFSETQ. V was pared by 5 bases and J by 0 bases, with 8 bases of the junction left unmatched. There are 18 residues in the CDR3. CDR3 nucleotide sequence: TGCGCCAGCAGATGGCCGGGACTAGCGGGAGAAAGCACAGATACGCAGTATTTT. It is translated as CASRWPGLAGESTDTQYF. The full variable domain, in which reference TRBV5-1 and TRBJ2-3 provide the parts outside the CDR3, is KAGVTQTPRYLIKTRGQQVTLSCSPISGHRSVSWYQQTPGQGLQFLFEYFSETQRNKGNFPGRFSGRQFSNSRSEMNVSTLELGDSALYLCASRWPGLAGESTDTQYFGPGTRLTVL.

This chain's CDR3 is CASRVLAGEGYEQYF. The CDR3 nucleotides read TGTGCCAGCAGGGTACTAGCGGGAGAGGGATACGAGCAGTACTTC. The chain carries TRBV2 and TRBJ2-7, with 11 bases identical to TRBD2. CDR1 and CDR2 (germline): SNHLY, FYNNEI. The CDR3 contains 15 residues. V shed 6 bases, J shed 4 bases, and the junction held 8 bases outside the gene matches.

Points on this clone: An end of the junction differs from the germline gene, which may be a read error. The chain has TRBV19 and TRBJ2-4; 9 bases align to TRBD1. This CDR3 is 16 amino acids long. Looked up from germline, CDR1 is LNHDA and CDR2 is SQIVND (reference sequence). CDR3: CASSIRTGEGKNSQYF. The CDR3 DNA reads TGTGCCAGTAGTATCAGGACAGGGGAGGGCAAAAACAGTCAGTACTTC. Full variable domain (remainder filled in from reference TRBV19 and TRBJ2-4): DGGITQSPKYLFRKEGQNVTLSCEQNLNHDAMYWYRQDPGQGLRLIYYSQIVNDFQKGDIAEGYSVSREKKESFPLTVTSAQKNPTAFYLCASSIRTGEGKNSQYFGAGTRLSVL.

Note on this clone: At one end the junction does not follow the germline gene, possibly because of a read error. V and J are TRBV2 and TRBJ1-1; TRBD1 aligns across 7 bases. This CDR3 region has 10 residues. Germline-derived CDR1 and CDR2 are SNHLY and FYNNEI. DNA of the CDR3: TGTGCCAGCAGAGTTGACAGGGAGACTTTT. Protein: CASRVDRETF.

The chain couples TRBV6-5 to TRBJ1-5, with D maybe TRBD1 (5 bases). Trimming stripped 10 bases from V and 0 bases from J, with 16 bases between. The germline V gene has CDR1 MNHEY and CDR2 SVGAGI. CDR3 size: 15 residues. DNA of the CDR3: TGTGCCACCGGGTTGGGGGGTTATAGCAATCAGCCCCAGCATTTT. Its translation: CATGLGGYSNQPQHF.

This clone has only a few counts. J is TRBJ1-2 and V is TRBV6-6; possibly TRBD1 for D (6 bases). The germline V and J ends were trimmed by 5 bases and 4 bases, with 8 bases remaining between them. Per germline, CDR1 MNHNY and CDR2 SVGAGI (reference sequence). The CDR3 is made up of 12 amino acids. The CDR3 sequence: CASSPDSYGYTF. CDR3 nucleotides: TGTGCCAGCAGTCCGGACAGCTATGGCTACACCTTC.

The CDR3, as DNA: TGTGCCAGCAGTTCCCCACCGCTTAAGTGGAGGGAGGCTGAAGCTTTCTTT. It encodes CASSSPPLKWREAEAFF. V usage is TRBV11-3 and J usage is TRBJ1-1; D unclear. V was shortened by 6 bases and J by 6 bases, with 26 bases between the two germline ends. Germline loops: CDR1 SGHNT, CDR2 YENEEA. This CDR3 has 17 residues.

J is TRBJ2-4 and V is TRBV13; 8 bases match TRBD1. The V gene's germline CDR1 is PRHDT and CDR2 FYEKMQ (reference sequence). The CDR3 totals 17 residues. The junction had 10 bases not matched to a gene; V was cut back by 6 bases and J by 0 bases. The chain's CDR3 is CASSHPGQDLAKNIQYF. The CDR3 DNA reads TGTGCCAGCAGTCACCCGGGACAGGACCTAGCCAAAAACATTCAGTACTTC.

The rearrangement joins TRBV6-5 to TRBJ2-7, with TRBD2 matching over 8 bases. V gave up 3 bases and J gave up 6 bases; unmatched junction bases: 10. The length of the CDR3 is 15 residues. Germline CDR1 MNHEY, CDR2 SVGAGI. Here the CDR3 DNA reads TGTGCCAGCAGTTATGGCCGGGAGGGCCTGGGCGAGCAGTACTTC. Translated, it gives CASSYGREGLGEQYF.

This clone appeared once. CDR3 loop: CASSRGQITGELFF. In DNA, the CDR3 is TGCGCCAGCAGCCGTGGACAGATCACCGGGGAGCTGTTTTTT. The chain links TRBV5-1 to TRBJ2-2; TRBD1 might be the D (6 bases). Germline lookup yields CDR1 SGHRS and CDR2 YFSETQ. V was cut by 4 bases and J by 4 bases, with 11 bases left in between. The CDR3 sequence is 14 residues long.

The rearrangement joins TRBV6-1 to TRBJ2-5; 9 bases map to TRBD1. The DNA end is a closer match to TRBJ2-7, so the J assignment may be wrong. The V gene's germline CDR1 is MNHNS and CDR2 SASEGT. This CDR3 is 14 amino acids long. The CDR3 here is CASSDGTGPYEQYF. CDR3 nucleotides: TGTGCCAGCAGTGATGGGACAGGGCCCTACGAGCAGTACTTC.

This sequence joins TRBV5-1 and TRBJ2-1, with TRBD2 identical over 8 bases. Germline CDR1 is SGHRS and CDR2 is YFSETQ. Trimming removed 4 bases from V and 10 bases from J; junction bases left unmatched: 4. The CDR3 is 12 amino acids. The CDR3 region is CASSVWTSEQFF. DNA of the CDR3: TGCGCCAGCAGCGTCTGGACTAGCGAGCAGTTCTTC. The full variable domain, rest sourced from reference TRBV5-1 and TRBJ2-1, is KAGVTQTPRYLIKTRGQQVTLSCSPISGHRSVSWYQQTPGQGLQFLFEYFSETQRNKGNFPGRFSGRQFSNSRSEMNVSTLELGDSALYLCASSVWTSEQFFGPGTRLTVL.

This chain joins TRBV2 and TRBJ1-2; D uncertain. Germline loops: CDR1 SNHLY, CDR2 FYNNEI. The ends were cut back, 4 bases at V and 5 bases at J, with 14 bases in the middle. This CDR3 region has 14 residues. The chain's CDR3 is CASSATDGVYGYTF. CDR3 DNA: TGTGCCAGCAGTGCTACGGACGGGGTGTATGGCTACACCTTC.

The chain couples TRBV7-8 to TRBJ1-1; D is unresolved. CDR1 SGHVS and CDR2 FQNEAQ come from the germline V gene. The germline V and J ends were trimmed by 1 base and 0 bases, with 9 bases remaining between them. The CDR3 contains 15 residues. In nucleotides, the CDR3 is TGTGCCAGCAGCTTAGTACTCTCCTTGAACACTGAAGCTTTCTTT. The encoded protein is CASSLVLSLNTEAFF. Full variable domain (rest looked up from reference TRBV7-8 and TRBJ1-1): GAGVSQSPRYKVAKRGQDVALRCDPISGHVSLFWYQQALGQGPEFLTYFQNEAQLDKSGLPSDRFFAERPEGSVSTLKIQRTQQEDSAVYLCASSLVLSLNTEAFFGQGTRLTVV.

V is TRBV30 and J is TRBJ1-5; D gene unclear. This CDR3 contains 15 residues. Germline lookup yields CDR1 GTSNPN and CDR2 SVGIG (reference sequence). The ends were cut back, 1 base at V and 5 bases at J, with 15 bases in the middle. CDR3 sequence (DNA): TGTGCCTGGAGTGCCGGAGACCGGCTAGATCAGCCCCAGCATTTT. This gives the protein CAWSAGDRLDQPQHF. The complete variable domain, with remaining parts taken from reference TRBV30 and TRBJ1-5, reads SQTIHQWPATLVQPVGSPLSLECTVEGTSNPNLYWYRQAAGRGLQLLFYSVGIGQISSEVPQNLSASRPQDRQFILSSKKLLLSDSGFYLCAWSAGDRLDQPQHFGDGTRLSIL.

The chain combines TRBV27 with TRBJ2-7; 11 bases line up with TRBD2. The germline V gene encodes CDR1 MNHEY and CDR2 SMNVEV (reference sequence). V shed 6 bases, J shed 6 bases, and the junction held 4 bases outside the gene matches. The CDR3 loop spans 13 amino acids. The CDR3 loop reads CASRTSGKPEQYF. CDR3 coding DNA: TGTGCCAGCAGGACTAGCGGGAAACCCGAGCAGTACTTC.

The V gene is TRBV6-5, the J gene TRBJ1-5, with no clear D. CDR1 and CDR2 from the germline V gene are MNHEY and SVGAGI. The CDR3 totals 15 residues. Trimming removed 2 bases from V and 5 bases from J, with 13 bases in between. The CDR3: CASSYGQPDDQPQHF. CDR3 nucleotide sequence: TGTGCCAGCAGTTACGGGCAGCCAGACGATCAGCCCCAGCATTTT.

The chain is built from TRBV11-3 and TRBJ1-1; tentatively, D is TRBD1 (6 bases). Deletions cut 0 bases from V and 12 bases from J, with 11 bases between. The CDR3 has 12 amino acids. The germline gives CDR1 SGHNT, CDR2 YENEEA. Here the CDR3 reads CASSLDSGVTFF. The CDR3 nucleotides read TGTGCCAGCAGCTTAGACTCAGGGGTAACTTTCTTT.

The chain combines TRBV7-9 with TRBJ2-2; TRBD2 matches at 12 bases. V shed 0 bases, J shed 4 bases, and the junction held 9 bases outside the gene matches. Germline-derived CDR1 and CDR2 are SEHNR and FQNEAQ (reference sequence). The CDR3 runs 19 residues. The DNA of the CDR3 is TGTGCCAGCAGCTTAGCCGGCCTAGCGGGGGGGCTCGGCACCGGGGAGCTGTTTTTT. Its protein product is CASSLAGLAGGLGTGELFF.

The chain employs TRBV7-2 and TRBJ1-2; D unresolved. The germline V and J ends were trimmed by 5 bases and 6 bases, with 13 bases remaining between them. CDR1 SGHTA and CDR2 FQGNSA come from the germline V gene. CDR3 length equals 13 residues. The CDR3 protein is CASSILSRDGYTF. The CDR3 nucleotides read TGTGCCAGCAGCATCCTTTCTAGAGATGGCTACACCTTC.

The V and J genes are TRBV7-9 and TRBJ1-3, with D uncertain. Germline assignment: CDR1 SEHNR and CDR2 FQNEAQ (reference sequence). The CDR3 totals 15 residues. V was cut by 5 bases and J by 2 bases, with 13 bases left in between. This CDR3 is CASSPPFRAGNTIYF. CDR3 nucleotides: TGTGCCAGCAGCCCCCCCTTCCGCGCTGGAAACACCATATATTTT.

J is TRBJ1-4 and V is TRBV19, with TRBD1 matching 8 bases. V shed 6 bases, J shed 7 bases, and the junction held 7 bases outside the gene matches. Looked up from germline, CDR1 is LNHDA and CDR2 is SQIVND (reference sequence). This CDR3 comprises 14 residues. CDR3 sequence (DNA): TGTGCCAGTAGAGAACAGGGGGGGAGTGAAAAACTGTTTTTT. Protein product: CASREQGGSEKLFF.

V is TRBV9 and J is TRBJ2-1; TRBD2 agrees at 14 bases. The junction had 7 bases not matched to a gene; V was cut back by 0 bases and J by 5 bases. This CDR3 spans 18 amino acids. Germline V gene lookup returns CDR1 SGDLS and CDR2 YYNGEE. CDR3 in amino acids: CASSVEGLAGVRNNEQFF. The CDR3 coding sequence is TGTGCCAGCAGCGTAGAGGGACTAGCGGGAGTCCGGAACAATGAGCAGTTCTTC. Supplemented by reference TRBV9 and TRBJ2-1, the full variable domain reads DSGVTQTPKHLITATGQRVTLRCSPRSGDLSVYWYQQSLDQGLQFLIQYYNGEERAKGNILERFSAQQFPDLHSELNLSSLELGDSALYFCASSVEGLAGVRNNEQFFGPGTRLTVL.

Worth noting for this clone: The junction departs from germline at one end; a sequencing error may be responsible. The chain couples TRBV7-9 to TRBJ2-4; tentative D call: TRBD2 (6 bases). CDR3 size: 17 residues. Germline V gives CDR1 SEHNR, CDR2 FQNEAQ (reference sequence). In nucleotides, the CDR3 is TGTGCCAGCAGCTTAAATCCGGGAGTGGATTCCAAAAACAGTCAGTACTTC. The encoded protein is CASSLNPGVDSKNSQYF.